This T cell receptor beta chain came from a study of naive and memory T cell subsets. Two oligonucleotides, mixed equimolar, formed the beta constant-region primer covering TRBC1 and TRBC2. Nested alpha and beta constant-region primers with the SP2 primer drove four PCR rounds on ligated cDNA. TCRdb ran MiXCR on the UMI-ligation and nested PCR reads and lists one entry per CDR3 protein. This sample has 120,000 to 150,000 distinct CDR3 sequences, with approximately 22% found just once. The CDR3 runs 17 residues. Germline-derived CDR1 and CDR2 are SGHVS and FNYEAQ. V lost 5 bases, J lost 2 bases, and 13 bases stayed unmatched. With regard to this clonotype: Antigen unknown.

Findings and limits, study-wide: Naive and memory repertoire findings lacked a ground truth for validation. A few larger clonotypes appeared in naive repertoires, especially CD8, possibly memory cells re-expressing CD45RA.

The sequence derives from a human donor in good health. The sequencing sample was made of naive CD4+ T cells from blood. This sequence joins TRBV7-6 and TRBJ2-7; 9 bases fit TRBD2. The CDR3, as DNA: TGTGCCAGCAGCCCAAGGACTAGCGAGACCCTACCCTACGAGCAGTACTTC. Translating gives CASSPRTSETLPYEQYF.